This TCR beta chain appears in the sequencing data of a study of cytomegalovirus exposure and HLA in healthy donors. General study findings and limits: An analysis that came later showed most CMV-associated TCR beta chains appearing HLA-restricted. Solely CMV serostatus was available to characterize immune exposure. Presence/absence results assume similar sequencing depth per donor, which may not hold. Researchers catalogued roughly 150 TCR beta chains as cytomegalovirus-associated.

In the PCR, 60 Vbeta and 13 Jbeta primers were used. Generated by immunoSEQ multiplex PCR, the TCRdb table keeps only in-frame clones and is missing some. The repertoire holds some 140,000 clones, with around 79% as singletons. Points on this clone: Its antigen is still unknown.

Trimming took 1 base from V and 4 from J, leaving 8 bases between them. Germline V gene lookup returns CDR1 MGHRA and CDR2 YSYEKL. CDR3 length: 13 amino acids. The chain has TRBV4-1 and TRBJ2-7; D gene ambiguous. Sequenced sample: PBMCs. The sequence derives from a man between 18 and 35 years old in good health and CMV-seronegative. This CDR3 is CASSQVQNYEQYF. Here the CDR3 DNA reads TGCGCCAGCAGCCAAGTACAGAATTACGAGCAGTACTTC.